This T cell receptor (beta chain) was retrieved from a study of control samples from healthy donors and cancer patients. Method: immunoSEQ multiplex PCR; TCRdb's copy keeps in-frame clones and lacks some. The sample records tens of thousands of clones, 88% being singletons. The CDR3 contains 15 residues. The ends were cut back, 0 bases at V and 0 bases at J, with 6 bases in the middle. Germline CDR1 is PRHDT and CDR2 is FYEKMQ (reference sequence). The sample was blood. The sequence derives from a woman aged 70-85 years in good health. This sequence joins TRBV13 and TRBJ1-5; unclear D gene. The CDR3 region has the DNA TGTGCCAGCAGCTTAGGAGGAAGTAGCAATCAGCCCCAGCATTTT. The encoded protein is CASSLGGSSNQPQHF.